The present entry profiles one T cell receptor beta chain with its context. Germline CDR1 SGHTA, CDR2 FQGTGA. The CDR3 is 16 amino acids. V gave up 4 bases and J gave up 4 bases; unmatched junction bases: 9. The data stem from a study of cytomegalovirus exposure and HLA in healthy donors. This PCR relied on a set of 60 Vbeta primers and 13 Jbeta primers. Libraries were prepared by immunoSEQ multiplex PCR; TCRdb keeps only in-frame clonotypes and omits some of them. The table includes 150,000 to 200,000 clones, 80% detected once. Material: PBMCs. The clonotype comes from a girl aged 10-17 years in good health and CMV-seropositive. The chain has TRBV7-3 and TRBJ2-1; 8 bases agree with TRBD2. The CDR3 region has the DNA TGTGCCAGCAGCTCGACCGGGACTAGGGTATACAATGAGCAGTTCTTC. Translation gives CASSSTGTRVYNEQFF.